This T cell receptor beta chain was captured by sequencing in a study of cytomegalovirus exposure and HLA in healthy donors (dated by TCRdb to 2016 to 2017). Regarding the study in general: In an earlier analysis of 550 to 750 of the donors, approximately 260 Gb of sequence data and 117 million unique TCR beta sequences from about 179 million T cells were reported. An early release covering roughly 600 HLA-typed donors comprised about 310 gigabases of sequencing data and roughly 86 million unique TCR sequences. Among the roughly 390 genotyped donors, about 83% belonged to the genetic ancestry cluster associated with self-reported Caucasian donors. The study was designed to test whether signatures of past pathogen exposure could be identified by cataloging public T cell receptors. The study used immunosequencing to profile the T cell repertoires of some 600 subjects and linked those repertoires to cytomegalovirus serostatus. Besides the first cohort of under 700 subjects, a separate validation cohort made up of 120 different subjects was used. High-throughput TCR immunosequencing, statistical association of individual TCRs with disease status, and machine learning were combined to predict cytomegalovirus infection status. In a later analysis, previously published TCR beta repertoires from 666 donors were re-analyzed and high-resolution HLA genotyping was added so that TCR occurrence patterns could be studied. Rather than drawing on any new phenotypic data, the later analysis identified candidate immune exposures from TCR beta sequences and the way those sequences occurred across donors. In an earlier analysis of 500 to 650 of the donors, high-throughput TCR beta sequencing was used to judge whether each TCR beta V gene segment behaved as functional or pseudogenic. Donor age, sex, ethnicity and CMV serostatus were compiled alongside the repertoire data. A later genetic analysis used genome-wide SNP genotypes for about 55% of the 666 donors, treating that subset as a discovery cohort. All discovery cohort repertoires had been generated using a single sequencing platform. HLA typing included class I and class II loci at four-digit resolution. The number of typed donors differed by locus: about 629-630 for A, B, C, DRB1 and DQB1; 500 to 550 for DQA1; 606 for DPA1; and roughly 450 for DPB1. Several DR-DQ haplotypes were treated as single units for association and clustering because of strong linkage in the cohort. Among a few hundred genotyped donors of the cohort, an average of 235,054 unique TCR beta nucleotide sequences were sequenced per donor, about a sixth of them non-productive.

This clone was picked up a small number of times. Its antigen remains undetermined. Base-call qualities are not available, and no considerably larger clone is one nucleotide away. The library was made by the immunoSEQ multiplex PCR assay. For the multiplex PCR, a mixture combining 60 forward primers for TCR Vbeta segments and 13 reverse primers for TCR Jbeta segments was used. Amplification of the CDR3 region of rearranged TCR beta genes was performed with a multiplex PCR assay on genomic DNA. On the Illumina HiSeq System, the amplified TCR beta libraries were sequenced as 87-base-pair reads. Concerning the study's data processing: A later analysis tallied roughly 76 million unique TCR beta chains across the 650 to 750 repertoires, and some 10 million of those chains were shared by two or more donors. To remove PCR and sequencing errors, raw reads were error-corrected and collapsed into unique sequences using a nearest-neighbor algorithm that merged closely related sequences. V, D and J gene segments were assigned by aligning CDR3 sequences to IMGT reference sequences. For a sequence to be retained, a match of at least six nucleotides was required to both a V gene segment and a J gene segment. A rearrangement was called productive if the CDR3 had no stop codons and remained in frame with V and J, and every other rearrangement was called non-productive. CDR3 was defined by IMGT convention, running from the second conserved V-encoded cysteine to the conserved J-encoded phenylalanine. Sequences without an unambiguous match to a single V gene segment were excluded from the earlier analysis of almost 600 of the donors. An earlier analysis of a few hundred of the donors called V segments functional above 56.7% productive rearrangements and segregating when the between-donor standard deviation exceeded 5%. A statistical classification framework was built for diagnosing cytomegalovirus status from the catalog of TCR beta chain sequences. In a later analysis, V and J genes were assigned by comparing TCR nucleotide sequences against IMGT/GENE-DB human TR gene sequences. Using the TCRdist pipeline, a later analysis assigned CDR3 sequences along with most-parsimonious VDJ recombination scenarios. In a later analysis, each TCR beta chain was defined by its CDR3 amino acid sequence together with its V-gene family, and reads without a unique V-gene family were excluded. A later analysis removed several hundred highly shared, low-generation-probability nucleotide sequences to deal with suspected cross-contamination and a sequencing artifact. In a later analysis, a clonal expansion index for each public chain was calculated from normalized within-repertoire ranks of inferred template counts. A later analysis computed generation probabilities with a VDJ recombination model fitted to out-of-frame rearrangements, and checked the results against IGoR. A later analysis scored TCR-TCR, TCR-HLA and TCR-CMV co-occurrence with hypergeometric tests, applying a repertoire-size bias correction to TCR pairs. False discovery rates were estimated in a later analysis by permuting HLA or CMV assignments 20 times. In a later analysis, co-occurring TCRs were grouped using DBSCAN, and TCRdist sequence similarity was added for clustering within HLA-allele-positive subsets. Co-occurrence clustering excluded repertoires with fewer than 30,000 or more than 120,000 public chains, plus five with anomalous nucleotide sharing. Not all clones reach the TCRdb copy of this immuneACCESS table, which keeps in-frame sequences only. Checked studies attribute under half of the gap to unresolved V genes and leave the rest unexplained. V and J calls and clone size are copied from that table; D and trimming were computed from the DNA. This sample has approximately 100,000 clones in its table, and roughly 71% of those were observed once. Jointly, the top ten make up approximately 5.5% of the sample.

Sequences KGHSH (CDR1) and LQKENI (CDR2) are obtained from the germline V gene. Measured from the cysteine to the phenylalanine, the CDR3 is 13 residues long. Solely the CDR3 DNA is kept, with 39 bases framed from the first base. The trim is 1 base for V and 3 bases for J, with a gap of 6 bases between the germline ends. General conclusions and limits of the study: For the cohort, immune exposure information was limited to CMV serostatus. Because HLA typing was missing for some donors at each locus, association tests included only the typed subset. The study listed 164 TCR beta chains as associated with cytomegalovirus. In a later analysis, HLA-associated TCR beta chains showed more clonal expansion and lower generation probabilities than non-associated chains that were equally common. A few of the identified cytomegalovirus-associated TCR beta chains were confirmed in vitro to be specific for cytomegalovirus antigens. Roughly uniform sequencing depth across donors was assumed in presence/absence analyses, although this assumption may not hold. In a later analysis, TCR association rates were found to vary across HLA loci, with the most associated TCRs seen for DRB1 alleles and the fewest for HLA-C alleles. A cluster of highly shared sequence variants was judged likely to be a technical artifact of the sequencing pipeline. In a later analysis, several top co-occurrence clusters were reported to appear linked to parvovirus B19, influenza, CMV and Epstein-Barr virus. At a false discovery rate of 0.05, a later analysis linked 15,000 to 20,000 TCR beta sequences to specific HLA alleles. Assigning TCR associations to individual alleles was difficult when HLA alleles, especially DR and DQ, strongly co-occurred. Some IMGT-functional V segments, including TRBV6-2 and TRBV6-3, could not be told apart with the 87-base-pair reads, so those segments were excluded. Cytomegalovirus status was reported to be diagnosed by the classifier with high specificity and sensitivity in both the original and validation cohorts. Across donors, most TCR sequences were observed very rarely, whereas some public TCRs were present in many individuals. In an earlier analysis of around 500 of the donors, most TCR beta V segments appeared in productive rearrangements about 90% or about 30% of the time, broadly matching IMGT annotations. This cohort had only TCR beta chains sequenced, and the lack of alpha or paired-chain data limited which features could be detected. According to a later genetic analysis, donors in an Asian-associated ancestry cluster had fewer N-insertions in productive TCRs than the approximately 710-donor mean. According to a later analysis, most CMV-associated TCR beta chains appeared to be HLA-restricted, and the HLA associations seemed to be driven largely by CMV exposure. According to the authors, the approach could potentially be generalized to other disease states and immunological phenotypes. Correlated functional status among segregating V segments might reflect linkage disequilibrium, but an unknown experimental factor could not be ruled out. A later genetic analysis associated a missense DCLRE1C variant with V-gene and J-gene trimming of TCR beta chains, and an independent cohort replicated the association. Because counts were too low, about 15 rarely observed V segments, including chromosome 9 orphons, were left out of the earlier analysis of a few hundred of the donors. A further reported finding was that TCR beta sequences accurately predicted the HLA-A and HLA-B alleles for most subjects in the first cohort.

The cohort was made up of under 800 healthy bone marrow donors. At the time of sampling, every cohort member was nominally healthy, though immune exposures that went unrecorded were likely present. The donor tested CMV seropositive and was one of the 289 seropositive cohort members. Each donor provided a peripheral blood sample, and peripheral blood mononuclear cells were used for TCR beta sequencing. The Qiagen DNeasy Blood Extraction Kit was used to extract genomic DNA from the blood cell samples. The chain is made from TRBV18 and TRBJ1-1; no D segment can be confidently identified. This receptor was obtained from a woman in her seventies in good health and CMV-seropositive. The sample comprised PBMCs. The CDR3 in this case is CASSPQRDTEAFF. The DNA is TGTGCCAGCTCACCACAGAGGGACACTGAAGCTTTCTTT.